The 5 T cell receptor beta chains presented below share a single source sample, sequenced in a study of blood T cell repertoires in COVID-19 (dated by TCRdb to 2020 to 2022). The method behind the library was the immunoSEQ multiplex PCR assay. In TCRdb, the immuneACCESS table is reduced to in-frame sequences with V and J assigned. These tables do not hold every clone; where another copy was compared, an unresolved V gene accounts for under half, and the others remain unexplained. The sample profile shows roughly 330,000 clones; about nine tenths of them were found once. Of the sample, around 9.3% falls within the top ten clones. Sequencing input: PBMCs or T cells enriched from blood (not recorded which). These receptor sequences come from a woman aged 18-35 years who had recovered from COVID-19.

V gene TRBV6-1 combines with J gene TRBJ1-3; D ambiguous. Per the germline V gene, CDR1 is MNHNS and CDR2 is SASEGT. There are 18 residues in the CDR3. V was trimmed by 2 bases and J by 0 bases, leaving 17 bases between them. The CDR3 coding sequence is TGTGCCAGCAGTGAACGTGTCCTCCTACTTAACTCTGGAAACACCATATATTTT. Translation: CASSERVLLLNSGNTIYF.

This clone is a singleton in its sample. The chain carries TRBV10-3 and TRBJ1-5; tentatively, D is TRBD1 (5 bases). Trimming removed 10 bases from V and 3 bases from J, with 22 bases in between. The germline V gene encodes CDR1 ENHRY and CDR2 SYGVKD. CDR3 size: 16 residues. CDR3 sequence reads: CATKGSETATNQPQHF. In nucleotides, the CDR3 is TGTGCCACCAAGGGTTCGGAGACAGCGACCAATCAGCCCCAGCATTTT.

The chain carries TRBV29-1 and TRBJ2-7, with 7 bases fitting TRBD2. CDR1 is SQVTM, CDR2 ANQGSEA, per germline. This CDR3 is 15 amino acids long. The ends lost 1 base at V and 0 bases at J; junction bases unmatched: 6. In DNA, the CDR3 is TGCAGCGTTGAAGGGGACTACCGGAGCTCCTACGAGCAGTACTTC. Translating gives CSVEGDYRSSYEQYF.

The rearrangement links TRBV6-5 to TRBJ1-3; D call uncertain. The V and J ends lost 7 bases and 1 base respectively, with 8 bases between them. Germline V gives CDR1 MNHEY, CDR2 SVGAGI. This CDR3 comprises 13 residues. CDR3 in DNA: TGTGCCAGCATCCCCCGTTCTGGAAACACCATATATTTT. Residues: CASIPRSGNTIYF.

This clone was found a few times. V gene TRBV18 combines with J gene TRBJ1-1; D not certain. CDR1 is KGHSH and CDR2 is LQKENI in the germline V gene. V was cut by 6 bases and J by 1 base, with 9 bases left in between. The CDR3 is 13 residues long. CDR3 residues: CASSLAGNTEAFF. The DNA of the CDR3 is TGTGCCAGCTCGTTAGCGGGGAACACTGAAGCTTTCTTT. The complete variable domain, with remaining parts taken from reference TRBV18 and TRBJ1-1, reads NAGVMQNPRHLVRRRGQEARLRCSPMKGHSHVYWYRQLPEEGLKFMVYLQKENIIDESGMPKERFSAEFPKEGPSILRIQQVVRGDSAAYFCASSLAGNTEAFFGQGTRLTVV.